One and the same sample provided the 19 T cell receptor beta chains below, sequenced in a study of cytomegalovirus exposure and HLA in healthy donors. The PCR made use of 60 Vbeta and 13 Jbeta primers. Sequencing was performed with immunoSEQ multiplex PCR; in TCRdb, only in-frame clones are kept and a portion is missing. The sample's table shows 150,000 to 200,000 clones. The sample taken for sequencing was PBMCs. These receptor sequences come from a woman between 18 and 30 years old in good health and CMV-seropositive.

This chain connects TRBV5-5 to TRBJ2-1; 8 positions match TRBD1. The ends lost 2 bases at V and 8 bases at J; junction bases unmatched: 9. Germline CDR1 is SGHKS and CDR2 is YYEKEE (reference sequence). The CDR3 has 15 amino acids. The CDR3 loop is CASSLMTGERDEQFF. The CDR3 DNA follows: TGTGCCAGCAGCTTAATGACAGGGGAAAGAGATGAGCAGTTCTTC.

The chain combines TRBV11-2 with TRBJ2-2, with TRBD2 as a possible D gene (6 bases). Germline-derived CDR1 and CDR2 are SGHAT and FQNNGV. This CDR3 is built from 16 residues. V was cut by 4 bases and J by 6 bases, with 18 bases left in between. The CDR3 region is CASSSMERVSAGELFF. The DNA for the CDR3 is TGTGCCAGCAGCTCCATGGAGCGGGTATCAGCCGGGGAGCTGTTTTTT.

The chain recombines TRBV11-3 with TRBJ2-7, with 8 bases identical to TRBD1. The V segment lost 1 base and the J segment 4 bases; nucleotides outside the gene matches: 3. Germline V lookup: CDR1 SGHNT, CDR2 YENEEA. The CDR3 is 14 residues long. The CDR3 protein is CASSLGTGLYEQYF. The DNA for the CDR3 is TGTGCCAGCAGCTTAGGGACAGGGCTTTACGAGCAGTACTTC.

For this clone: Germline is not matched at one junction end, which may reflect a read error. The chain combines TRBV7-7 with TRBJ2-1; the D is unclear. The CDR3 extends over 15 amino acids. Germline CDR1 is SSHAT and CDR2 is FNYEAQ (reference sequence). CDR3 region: CASSLGYGRGNEQFF. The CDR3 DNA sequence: TGTGCTAGCAGCTTAGGTTATGGTCGAGGCAATGAGCAGTTCTTC. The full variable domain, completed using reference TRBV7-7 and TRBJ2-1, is GAGVSQSPRYKVTKRGQDVTLRCDPISSHATLYWYQQALGQGPEFLTYFNYEAQPDKSGLPSDRFSAERPEGSISTLTIQRTEQRDSAMYRCASSLGYGRGNEQFFGPGTRLTVL.

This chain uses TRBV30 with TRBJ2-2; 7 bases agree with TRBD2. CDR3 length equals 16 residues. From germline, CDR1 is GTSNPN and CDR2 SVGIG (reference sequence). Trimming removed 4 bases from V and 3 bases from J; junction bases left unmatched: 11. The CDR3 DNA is TGTGCCTGGACAAGCTTGCGGGGGTCCGACACCGGGGAGCTGTTTTTT. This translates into CAWTSLRGSDTGELFF. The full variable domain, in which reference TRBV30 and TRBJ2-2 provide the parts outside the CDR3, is SQTIHQWPATLVQPVGSPLSLECTVEGTSNPNLYWYRQAAGRGLQLLFYSVGIGQISSEVPQNLSASRPQDRQFILSSKKLLLSDSGFYLCAWTSLRGSDTGELFFGEGSRLTVL.

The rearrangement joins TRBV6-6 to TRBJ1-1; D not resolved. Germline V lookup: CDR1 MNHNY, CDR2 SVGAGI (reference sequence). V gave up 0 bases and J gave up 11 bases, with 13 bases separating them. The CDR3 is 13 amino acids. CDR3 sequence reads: CASSYSPIDRAFF. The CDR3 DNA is TGTGCCAGCAGTTACTCTCCAATTGATCGGGCTTTCTTT.

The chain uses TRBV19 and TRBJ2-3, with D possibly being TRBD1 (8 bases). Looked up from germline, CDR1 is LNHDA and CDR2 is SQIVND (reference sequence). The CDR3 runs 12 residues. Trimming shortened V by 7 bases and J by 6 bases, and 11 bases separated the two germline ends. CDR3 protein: CASKQGGDTQYF. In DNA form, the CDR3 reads TGTGCCAGTAAACAGGGGGGGGATACGCAGTATTTT.

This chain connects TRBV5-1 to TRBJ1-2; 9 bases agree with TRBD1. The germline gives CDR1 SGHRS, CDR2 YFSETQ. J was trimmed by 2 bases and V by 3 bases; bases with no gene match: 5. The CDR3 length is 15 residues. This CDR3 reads CASSSRGQGNYGYTF. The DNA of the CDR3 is TGCGCCAGCAGCTCTCGCGGACAGGGGAACTATGGCTACACCTTC. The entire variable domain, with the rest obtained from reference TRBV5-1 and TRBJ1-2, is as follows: KAGVTQTPRYLIKTRGQQVTLSCSPISGHRSVSWYQQTPGQGLQFLFEYFSETQRNKGNFPGRFSGRQFSNSRSEMNVSTLELGDSALYLCASSSRGQGNYGYTFGSGTRLTVV.

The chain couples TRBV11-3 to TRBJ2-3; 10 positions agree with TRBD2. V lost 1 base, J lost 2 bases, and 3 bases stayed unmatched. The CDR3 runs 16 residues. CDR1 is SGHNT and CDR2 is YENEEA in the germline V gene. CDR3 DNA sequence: TGTGCCAGCAGCTTAGGGACTAGCGGATTCACAGATACGCAGTATTTT. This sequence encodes CASSLGTSGFTDTQYF.

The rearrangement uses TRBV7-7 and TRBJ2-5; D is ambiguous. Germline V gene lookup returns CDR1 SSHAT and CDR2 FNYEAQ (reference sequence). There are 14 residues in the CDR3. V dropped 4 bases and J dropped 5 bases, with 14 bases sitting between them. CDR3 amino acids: CASSSSSYVETQYF. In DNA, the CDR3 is TGTGCCAGCAGCTCGAGTAGCTACGTGGAGACCCAGTACTTC.

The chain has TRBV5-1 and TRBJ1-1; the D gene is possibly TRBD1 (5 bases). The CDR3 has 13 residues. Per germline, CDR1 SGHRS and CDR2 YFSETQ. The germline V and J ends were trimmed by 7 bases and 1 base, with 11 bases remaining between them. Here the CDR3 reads CASGNQGNTEAFF. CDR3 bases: TGCGCCAGCGGAAATCAGGGGAACACTGAAGCTTTCTTT.

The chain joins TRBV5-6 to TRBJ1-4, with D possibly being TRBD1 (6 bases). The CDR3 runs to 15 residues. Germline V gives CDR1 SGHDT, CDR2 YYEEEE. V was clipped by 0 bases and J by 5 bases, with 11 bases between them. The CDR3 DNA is TGTGCCAGCAGCTTGGGGACAGAGTCGAATGAAAAACTGTTTTTT. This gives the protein CASSLGTESNEKLFF.

CDR3 coding DNA: TGCGCCAGCAGCTTACAGGGACAGGTGGACGAGCAGTACTTC. Amino acid sequence: CASSLQGQVDEQYF. The chain carries TRBV5-1 and TRBJ2-7; 8 bases are shared with TRBD1. The CDR3 spans 14 residues. Germline assignment: CDR1 SGHRS and CDR2 YFSETQ. V was clipped by 2 bases and J by 5 bases; unmatched bases: 6.

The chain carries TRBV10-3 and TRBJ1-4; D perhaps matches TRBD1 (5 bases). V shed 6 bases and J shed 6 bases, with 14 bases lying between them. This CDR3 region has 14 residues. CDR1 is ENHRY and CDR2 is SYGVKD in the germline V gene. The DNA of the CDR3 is TGTGCCATCAGGCCCAGGGCGGGGGATGAAAAACTGTTTTTT. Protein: CAIRPRAGDEKLFF.

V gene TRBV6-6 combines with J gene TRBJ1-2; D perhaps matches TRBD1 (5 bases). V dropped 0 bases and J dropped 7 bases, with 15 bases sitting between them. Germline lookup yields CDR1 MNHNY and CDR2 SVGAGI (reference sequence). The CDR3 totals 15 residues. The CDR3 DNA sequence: TGTGCCAGCAGTTACTCGACTCAGGGATCTGTTGGCTACACCTTC. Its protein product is CASSYSTQGSVGYTF.

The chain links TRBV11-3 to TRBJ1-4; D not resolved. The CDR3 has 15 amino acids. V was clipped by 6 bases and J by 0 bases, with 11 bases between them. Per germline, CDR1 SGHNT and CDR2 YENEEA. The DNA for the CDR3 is TGTGCCAGCAGTCCTTCCCGGGCAACTAATGAAAAACTGTTTTTT. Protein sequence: CASSPSRATNEKLFF.

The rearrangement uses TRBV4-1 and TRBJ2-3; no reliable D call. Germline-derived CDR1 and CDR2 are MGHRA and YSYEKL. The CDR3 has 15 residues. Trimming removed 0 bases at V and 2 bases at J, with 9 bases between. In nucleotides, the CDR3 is TGCGCCAGCAGCCAAGACGCTGAGGACACAGATACGCAGTATTTT. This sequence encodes CASSQDAEDTDTQYF.

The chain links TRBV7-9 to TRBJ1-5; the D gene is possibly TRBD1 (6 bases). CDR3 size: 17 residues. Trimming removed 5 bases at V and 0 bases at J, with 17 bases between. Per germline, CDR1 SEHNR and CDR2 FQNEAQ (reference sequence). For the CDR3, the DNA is TGTGCCAGCAGCCCCGGCGTGGGGACACCTAGCAATCAGCCCCAGCATTTT. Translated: CASSPGVGTPSNQPQHF.

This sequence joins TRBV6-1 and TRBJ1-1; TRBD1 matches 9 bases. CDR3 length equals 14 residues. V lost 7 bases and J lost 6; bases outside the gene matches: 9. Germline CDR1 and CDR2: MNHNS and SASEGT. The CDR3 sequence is CASTPGTGRSEAFF. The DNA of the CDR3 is TGTGCCAGCACCCCCGGGACAGGGAGGTCTGAAGCTTTCTTT.